Listed below are T cell receptor beta chains from one sample, sequenced in a study of shared clonotypes between healthy human individuals. TCRdb's table, derived via immunoSEQ multiplex PCR, lists solely in-frame clones and lacks some. The sample lists around 1.1 million clones, about 80% occurring once. Sequenced: memory CD4+ T cells from PBMCs. The receptor source for this set is a man between 18 and 35 years old in good health. Some clones in this sample may be carry-over from other donors' samples. The CDR3 runs from the conserved cysteine through the conserved F or W. A D gene is named only where the DNA matches it firmly. The size entry is marked missing in some rows and otherwise reads once, few, many or a size class.

TRBJ2-4 | TRBV2 | . | . | CASSEQDSTKNIQYF | TGTGCCAGCAGTGAACAGGATTCCACCAAAAACATTCAGTACTTC
TRBJ1-5 | TRBV19 | . | . | CARPGAWVPFSPYSNQPQHF | TGTGCCAGGCCGGGTGCTTGGGTCCCGTTTTCGCCGTATAGCAATCAGCCCCAGCATTTT
TRBJ2-5 | TRBV6-5 | TRBD2 | . | CASRAGGFSETQYF | TGTGCCAGCAGGGCGGGGGGATTCTCAGAGACCCAGTACTTC
TRBJ2-2 | TRBV6-1 | TRBD1 | . | CASSERGRANTGELFF | TGTGCCAGCAGTGAAAGGGGGCGGGCGAACACCGGGGAGCTGTTTTTT
TRBJ2-7 | TRBV28 | TRBD2 | . | CASSLKRREGNYEQYF | TGTGCCAGCAGTTTAAAGCGCCGGGAGGGAAACTACGAGCAGTACTTC
TRBJ2-5 | TRBV29-1 | . | few | CSVEAFTRETQYF | TGCAGCGTTGAAGCTTTTACCCGAGAGACCCAGTACTTC
TRBJ2-3 | TRBV15 | . | . | CATSRGQEGTDTQYF | TGTGCCACCAGCAGAGGACAGGAGGGGACAGATACGCAGTATTTT
TRBJ1-2 | TRBV18 | TRBD1 | . | CASSPTGDVTGGYTF | TGTGCCAGCTCACCAACAGGGGATGTTACCGGTGGCTACACCTTC
TRBJ2-5 | TRBV28 | . | . | CASSLFSLGKTQYF | TGTGCCAGCAGTTTATTTTCCCTAGGCAAGACCCAGTACTTC
TRBJ2-3 | TRBV9 | TRBD1 | . | CASSKSTGMRTDTQYF | TGTGCCAGCAGCAAATCGACAGGGATGCGTACAGATACGCAGTATTTT
TRBJ2-4 | TRBV6-5 | TRBD1 | . | CASSQDRLAKNIQYF | TGTGCCAGCAGTCAGGACAGGCTAGCCAAAAACATTCAGTACTTC
TRBJ2-1 | TRBV5-6 | . | . | CASSGSTSYGNEQFF | TGTGCCAGCAGCGGATCAACTAGTTACGGCAATGAGCAGTTCTTC
TRBJ2-1 | TRBV5-1 | TRBD1 | . | CASSHDPGTGEFF | TGCGCCAGCAGCCATGACCCCGGGACAGGGGAGTTCTTC
TRBJ2-7 | TRBV5-1 | TRBD2 | . | CASSSEGTSGGSENF | TGCGCCAGCAGCAGTGAAGGGACTAGCGGGGGCAGCGAGAACTTC
TRBJ2-5 | TRBV28 | TRBD2 | . | CASSTRTSGDQETQYF | TGTGCCAGCAGTACCAGGACTAGCGGAGACCAAGAGACCCAGTACTTC
TRBJ2-2 | TRBV4-1 | . | . | CASSSGPELFF | TGCGCCAGCAGCTCAGGCCCCGAGCTGTTTTTT
TRBJ1-1 | TRBV20-1 | . | few | CSARDFGVAFF | TGCAGTGCTAGAGATTTCGGGGTAGCTTTCTTT
TRBJ2-5 | TRBV4-1 | TRBD1 | . | CASSQDERTGGETQYF | TGCGCCAGCAGCCAAGACGAAAGGACAGGGGGAGAGACCCAGTACTTC
TRBJ2-3 | TRBV9 | . | once | CASSPGGTPGDTQYF | TGTGCCAGCAGCCCAGGAGGGACCCCCGGCGATACGCAGTATTTT
TRBJ2-5 | TRBV6-1 | . | many | CASSGLWAEYQETQYF | TGTGCCAGCAGTGGCCTTTGGGCAGAATACCAAGAGACCCAGTACTTC
TRBJ2-1 | TRBV30 | . | . | CAWRGPYNEQFF | TGTGCCTGGAGGGGACCGTACAATGAGCAGTTCTTC
TRBJ1-2 | TRBV19 | . | . | CASSMLGTLYTF | TGTGCCAGTAGTATGCTGGGGACCCTGTACACCTTC
TRBJ1-5 | TRBV10-3 | . | . | CATNRDSNQPQHF | TGTGCCACGAACCGGGACAGCAATCAGCCCCAGCATTTT
TRBJ2-7 | TRBV28 | TRBD2 | . | CASTPPGGYYEQYF | TGTGCCAGCACGCCCCCGGGGGGATATTACGAGCAGTACTTC
TRBJ1-4 | TRBV5-4 | . | . | CASSFPGNEKLFF | TGTGCCAGCAGCTTCCCAGGAAATGAAAAACTGTTTTTT
TRBJ1-1 | TRBV28 | . | . | CASSSRGQGSLTEAFF | TGTGCCAGCAGTTCCCGTGGTCAGGGCTCGTTGACTGAAGCTTTCTTT
TRBJ1-5 | TRBV28 | TRBD1 | . | CASSSPTGWEQPQHF | TGTGCCAGCAGTTCCCCGACAGGGTGGGAGCAGCCCCAGCATTTT
TRBJ2-2 | TRBV9 | . | . | CASSALSTAGELFF | TGTGCCAGCAGCGCCCTATCCACGGCCGGGGAGCTGTTTTTT
TRBJ2-7 | TRBV19 | TRBD1 | . | CASSKGQGASEQYF | TGTGCCAGTAGTAAGGGACAGGGGGCTAGCGAGCAGTACTTC
TRBJ1-2 | TRBV29-1 | . | . | CSVVAGITGYTF | TGCAGCGTTGTAGCAGGGATCACGGGCTACACCTTC
TRBJ1-2 | TRBV7-9 | . | . | CASSLLAEAGYTF | TGTGCCAGCAGCTTATTGGCGGAGGCTGGCTACACCTTC
TRBJ2-3 | TRBV5-5 | . | . | CASSGNTGKTTDTQYF | TGTGCCAGCAGCGGTAATACCGGGAAGACCACAGATACGCAGTATTTT
TRBJ2-1 | TRBV19 | TRBD1 | . | CASRLGQGGYNEQFF | TGTGCCAGTAGGTTGGGACAGGGCGGCTACAATGAGCAGTTCTTC
TRBJ1-4 | TRBV19 | TRBD1 | . | CATQGQDATNEKLFF | TGTGCCACCCAGGGACAGGATGCAACTAATGAAAAACTGTTTTTT
TRBJ1-4 | TRBV5-6 | TRBD1 | . | CASSQGDVNEKLFF | TGTGCCAGCAGCCAGGGGGACGTGAATGAAAAACTGTTTTTT
TRBJ2-1 | TRBV11-3 | . | . | CASSLDRGWDEQFF | TGTGCCAGCAGCTTAGATCGTGGGTGGGATGAGCAGTTCTTC
TRBJ2-1 | TRBV30 | TRBD2 | . | CAWTPSGDNEQFF | TGTGCCTGGACACCTAGCGGGGACAATGAGCAGTTCTTC
TRBJ1-1 | TRBV29-1 | . | few | CSWGSGGTEAFF | TGCAGCTGGGGCTCCGGGGGAACTGAAGCTTTCTTT
TRBJ2-1 | TRBV5-1 | TRBD1 | . | CASSFGQGPNEQFF | TGCGCCAGCAGCTTTGGACAGGGCCCCAATGAGCAGTTCTTC
TRBJ2-3 | TRBV19 | TRBD1 | . | CASSTRQGARVDTQYF | TGTGCCAGTAGTACACGACAGGGGGCTCGCGTGGATACGCAGTATTTT
TRBJ2-5 | TRBV11-2 | . | . | CASSLGAWETQYF | TGTGCCAGCAGCTTAGGGGCCTGGGAGACCCAGTACTTC
TRBJ1-1 | TRBV30 | . | many | CAWSVGPQLNTEAFF | TGTGCCTGGAGTGTAGGCCCTCAACTGAACACTGAAGCTTTCTTT
TRBJ1-5 | TRBV7-8 | . | . | CASSLEFGIQPQHF | TGTGCCAGCAGCTTAGAATTTGGGATTCAGCCCCAGCATTTT
TRBJ1-1 | TRBV6-1 | . | many | CASSHQPNTEAFF | TGTGCCAGCAGTCACCAGCCGAACACTGAAGCTTTCTTT
TRBJ2-7 | TRBV28 | . | once | CASLPVKGTYEQYF | TGTGCCAGCCTCCCGGTTAAGGGCACCTACGAGCAGTACTTC
TRBJ1-3 | TRBV18 | . | few | CASSAGSLPGNTIYF | TGTGCCAGCTCAGCAGGCTCGCTCCCTGGAAACACCATATATTTT
TRBJ2-3 | TRBV6-1 | TRBD2 | . | CASGQGAGGTDTQYF | TGTGCCAGCGGCCAGGGAGCGGGAGGCACAGATACGCAGTATTTT
TRBJ2-7 | TRBV5-1 | . | . | CASSLAGNPYEQYF | TGCGCCAGCAGCTTGGCCGGTAACCCCTACGAGCAGTACTTC
TRBJ1-2 | TRBV19 | . | . | CASSIDQGAVNGYTF | TGTGCCAGTAGTATAGACCAAGGGGCAGTAAATGGCTACACCTTC
TRBJ2-3 | TRBV5-6 | . | few | CASSFWTPSTDTQYF | TGTGCCAGCAGCTTCTGGACGCCTAGCACAGATACGCAGTATTTT
TRBJ1-1 | TRBV4-3 | TRBD1 | . | CASSQDRAGGPTF | TGCGCCAGCAGCCAAGATAGAGCAGGGGGCCCGACCTTT
TRBJ1-5 | TRBV15 | . | . | CATSGPFRPQHF | TGTGCCACCAGCGGACCCTTTCGGCCCCAGCATTTT